This T cell receptor beta chain is from a study of T cell responses to AZD1222 COVID-19 vaccine. Generated by immunoSEQ multiplex PCR, the TCRdb table keeps only in-frame clones and is missing some. The sample yields around 130,000 clones, approximately 85% seen once. V was trimmed by 2 bases and J by 7 bases, leaving 15 bases between them. This CDR3 is built from 15 residues. The germline gives CDR1 MDHEN, CDR2 SYDVKM. The clonotype comes from an adult in good health. The rearrangement uses TRBV28 and TRBJ2-1; TRBD1 is a possible D gene (6 bases). The sample here was peripheral blood, taken on day 0 of AZD1222 vaccination. The CDR3 region has the DNA TGTGCCAGCAGTTTAGGGGGCCTTAGGTCGAATGAGCAGTTCTTC. Amino acids: CASSLGGLRSNEQFF.